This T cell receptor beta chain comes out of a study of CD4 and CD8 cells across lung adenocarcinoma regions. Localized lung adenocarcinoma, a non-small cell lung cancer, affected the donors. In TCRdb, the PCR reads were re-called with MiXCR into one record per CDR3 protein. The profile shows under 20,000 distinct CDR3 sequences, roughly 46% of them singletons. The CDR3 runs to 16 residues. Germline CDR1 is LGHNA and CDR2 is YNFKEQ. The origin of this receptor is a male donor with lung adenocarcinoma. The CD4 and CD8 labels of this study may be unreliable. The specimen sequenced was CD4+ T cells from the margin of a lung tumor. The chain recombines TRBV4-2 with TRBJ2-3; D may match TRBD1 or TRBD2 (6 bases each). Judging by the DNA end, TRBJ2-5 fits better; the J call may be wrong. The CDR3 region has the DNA TGTGCCAGCGGGGAAGACGGGGGCAGCGACACAGATACCCAGTACTTC. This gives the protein CASGEDGGSDTDTQYF.